This passage covers 5 T cell receptor beta chains from one sample sequenced in a study of cytomegalovirus exposure and HLA in healthy donors. PCR employed 60 Vbeta and 13 Jbeta primers. The repertoire was sequenced with immunoSEQ multiplex PCR; TCRdb's copy has only in-frame clones and lacks some. The sample has 100,000 or so clones; 70% to 80% are singletons. The sequenced sample was PBMCs. The receptor source for this set is a woman younger than 30 in good health and CMV-seropositive.

The chain carries TRBV18 and TRBJ1-1; D might be TRBD1 (6 bases). The CDR3 loop spans 18 amino acids. With 4 bases removed from V and 3 bases from J, the gap between germline ends came to 24 bases. Germline V CDR1 and CDR2: KGHSH, LQKENI. In nucleotides, the CDR3 is TGTGCCAGCTCACACCCCGGGACACACATTCCACCCTACACTGAAGCTTTCTTT. Amino acids: CASSHPGTHIPPYTEAFF. The variable domain in full, with the rest retrieved from reference TRBV18 and TRBJ1-1, is NAGVMQNPRHLVRRRGQEARLRCSPMKGHSHVYWYRQLPEEGLKFMVYLQKENIIDESGMPKERFSAEFPKEGPSILRIQQVVRGDSAAYFCASSHPGTHIPPYTEAFFGQGTRLTVV.

This chain uses TRBV5-6 with TRBJ2-2; 9 nucleotides agree with TRBD2. V trimming: 4 bases; J trimming: 6 bases; junction bases outside the gene matches: 7. The CDR3 contains 15 residues. Looked up from germline, CDR1 is SGHDT and CDR2 is YYEEEE. CDR3 sequence reads: CASSGLAGIAGELFF. The DNA of the CDR3 is TGTGCCAGCAGCGGGCTAGCGGGAATTGCCGGGGAGCTGTTTTTT.

To note about this clone: Other DNA sequences from this sample encode an identical CDR3 as well. The V and J genes are TRBV6-5 and TRBJ2-2, with 7 nucleotides matching TRBD1. Germline assignment: CDR1 MNHEY and CDR2 SVGAGI. The CDR3 has 13 amino acids. The V gene end was trimmed by 9 bases and the J gene end by 5 bases; junction bases not matched to a gene: 6. The CDR3 sequence: CASRPTGTGELFF. DNA for the CDR3: TGTGCCAGTAGACCGACAGGGACCGGGGAGCTGTTTTTT.

Only one count was recorded for this clone. In nucleotides, the CDR3 is TGTGCCAGCAGCGAAAATTGGTCCTATAATGAAAAACTGTTTTTT. Protein sequence: CASSENWSYNEKLFF. The chain joins TRBV5-6 to TRBJ1-4; D remains unclear. In germline, CDR1 is SGHDT, CDR2 YYEEEE. CDR3 length equals 15 residues. Trimming removed 4 bases from V and 4 bases from J, with 14 bases in between.

CDR3 bases: TGTGCCAGCAGTTCCCCCGAGACTTCAACCTACGAGCAGTACTTC. This encodes CASSSPETSTYEQYF. The rearrangement links TRBV27 to TRBJ2-7; D uncertain. CDR1 and CDR2 from the germline V gene are MNHEY and SMNVEV (reference sequence). Trimming stripped 4 bases from V and 2 bases from J, with 15 bases between. This CDR3 has 15 residues.